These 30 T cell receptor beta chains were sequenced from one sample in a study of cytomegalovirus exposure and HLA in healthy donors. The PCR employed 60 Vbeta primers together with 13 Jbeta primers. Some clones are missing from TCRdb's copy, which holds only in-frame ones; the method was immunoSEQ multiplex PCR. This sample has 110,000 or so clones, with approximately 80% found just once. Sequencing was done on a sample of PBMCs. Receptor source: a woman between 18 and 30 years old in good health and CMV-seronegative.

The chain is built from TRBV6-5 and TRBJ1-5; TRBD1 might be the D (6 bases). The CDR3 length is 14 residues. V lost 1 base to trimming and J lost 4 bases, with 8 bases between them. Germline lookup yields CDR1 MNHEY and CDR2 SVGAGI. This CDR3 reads CASSYLQGNQPQHF. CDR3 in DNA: TGTGCCAGCAGTTACTTGCAGGGGAATCAGCCCCAGCATTTT.

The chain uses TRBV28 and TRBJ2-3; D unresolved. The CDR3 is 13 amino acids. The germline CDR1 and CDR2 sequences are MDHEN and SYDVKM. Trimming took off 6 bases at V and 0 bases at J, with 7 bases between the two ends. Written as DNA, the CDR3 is TGTGCCAGCAGCGAGCCTAGCACAGATACGCAGTATTTT. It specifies CASSEPSTDTQYF.

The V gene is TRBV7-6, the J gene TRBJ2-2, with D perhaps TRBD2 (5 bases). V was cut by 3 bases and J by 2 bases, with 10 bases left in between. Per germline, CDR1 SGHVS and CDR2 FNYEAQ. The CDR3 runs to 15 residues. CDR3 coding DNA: TGTGCCAGCAGCTTTTCCCGGGGAAACACCGGGGAGCTGTTTTTT. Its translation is CASSFSRGNTGELFF.

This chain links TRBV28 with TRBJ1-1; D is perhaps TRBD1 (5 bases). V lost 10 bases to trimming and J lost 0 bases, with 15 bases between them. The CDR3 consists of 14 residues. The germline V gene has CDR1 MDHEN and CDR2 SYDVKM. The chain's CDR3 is CAIRTGGMNTEAFF. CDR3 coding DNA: TGTGCCATCCGGACGGGGGGGATGAACACTGAAGCTTTCTTT.

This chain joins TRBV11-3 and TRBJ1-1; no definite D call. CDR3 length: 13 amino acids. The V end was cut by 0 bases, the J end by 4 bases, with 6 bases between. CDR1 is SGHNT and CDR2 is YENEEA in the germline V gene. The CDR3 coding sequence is TGTGCCAGCAGCTTAGATGTAGCCACTGAAGCTTTCTTT. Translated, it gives CASSLDVATEAFF.

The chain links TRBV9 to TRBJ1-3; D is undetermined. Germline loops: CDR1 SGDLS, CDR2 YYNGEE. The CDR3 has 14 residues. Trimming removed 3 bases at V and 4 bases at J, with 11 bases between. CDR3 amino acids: CASSASGLGNTIYF. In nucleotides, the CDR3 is TGTGCCAGCAGCGCCTCAGGCCTCGGAAACACCATATATTTT. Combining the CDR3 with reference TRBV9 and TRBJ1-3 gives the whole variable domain DSGVTQTPKHLITATGQRVTLRCSPRSGDLSVYWYQQSLDQGLQFLIQYYNGEERAKGNILERFSAQQFPDLHSELNLSSLELGDSALYFCASSASGLGNTIYFGEGSWLTVV.

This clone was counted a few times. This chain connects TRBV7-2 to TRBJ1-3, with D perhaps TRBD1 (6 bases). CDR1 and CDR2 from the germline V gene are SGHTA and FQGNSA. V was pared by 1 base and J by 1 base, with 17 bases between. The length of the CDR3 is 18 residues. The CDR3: CASSLGGGSVNSGNTIYF. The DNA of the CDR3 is TGTGCCAGCAGCTTAGGAGGGGGTTCGGTAAATTCTGGAAACACCATATATTTT. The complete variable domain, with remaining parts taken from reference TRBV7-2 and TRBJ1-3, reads GAGVSQSPSNKVTEKGKDVELRCDPISGHTALYWYRQSLGQGLEFLIYFQGNSAPDKSGLPSDRFSAERTGGSVSTLTIQRTQQEDSAVYLCASSLGGGSVNSGNTIYFGEGSWLTVV.

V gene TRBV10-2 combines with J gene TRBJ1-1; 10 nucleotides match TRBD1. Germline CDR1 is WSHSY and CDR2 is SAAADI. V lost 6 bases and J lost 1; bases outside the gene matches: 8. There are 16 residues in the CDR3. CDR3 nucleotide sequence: TGCGCCAGCAGAACCGGGACAGGGGCCAAGAACACTGAAGCTTTCTTT. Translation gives CASRTGTGAKNTEAFF.

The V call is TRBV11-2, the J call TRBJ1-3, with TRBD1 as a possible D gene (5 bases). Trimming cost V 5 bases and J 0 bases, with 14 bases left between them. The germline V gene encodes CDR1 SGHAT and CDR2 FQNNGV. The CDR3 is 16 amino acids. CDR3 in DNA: TGTGCCAGCAGCCCCCGGGGAGGGGACTCTGGAAACACCATATATTTT. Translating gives CASSPRGGDSGNTIYF.

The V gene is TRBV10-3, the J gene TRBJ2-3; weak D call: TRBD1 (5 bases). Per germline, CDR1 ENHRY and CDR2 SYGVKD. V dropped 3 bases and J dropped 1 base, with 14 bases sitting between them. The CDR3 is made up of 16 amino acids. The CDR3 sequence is CAISDLGERGTDTQYF. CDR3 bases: TGTGCCATCAGTGATTTAGGGGAAAGAGGCACAGATACGCAGTATTTT.

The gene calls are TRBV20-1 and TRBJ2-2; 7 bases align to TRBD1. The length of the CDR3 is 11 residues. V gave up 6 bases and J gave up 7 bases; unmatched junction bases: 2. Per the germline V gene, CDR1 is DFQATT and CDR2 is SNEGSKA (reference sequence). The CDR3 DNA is TGCAGTGCGGGACAGAACGGGGAGCTGTTTTTT. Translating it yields CSAGQNGELFF.

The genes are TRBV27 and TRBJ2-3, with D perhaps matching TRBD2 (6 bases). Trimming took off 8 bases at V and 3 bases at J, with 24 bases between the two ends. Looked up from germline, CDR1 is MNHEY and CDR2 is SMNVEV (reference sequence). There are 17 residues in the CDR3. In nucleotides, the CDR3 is TGTGCCAGCCGCCCCCTGGACTACGGGATAGCGACAGATACGCAGTATTTT. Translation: CASRPLDYGIATDTQYF.

The CDR3 nucleotides are TGTGCCAGCAGCGTCGGGACACAGCACTATGGCTACACCTTC. The encoded protein is CASSVGTQHYGYTF. V gene TRBV9 combines with J gene TRBJ1-2, with TRBD1 as a possible D gene (6 bases). The length of the CDR3 is 14 residues. V was cut by 2 bases and J by 3 bases, with 11 bases left in between. The germline V gene has CDR1 SGDLS and CDR2 YYNGEE. The complete variable domain, with remaining parts taken from reference TRBV9 and TRBJ1-2, reads DSGVTQTPKHLITATGQRVTLRCSPRSGDLSVYWYQQSLDQGLQFLIQYYNGEERAKGNILERFSAQQFPDLHSELNLSSLELGDSALYFCASSVGTQHYGYTFGSGTRLTVV.

CDR3 loop: CASSLDGYTEAFF. Written as DNA, the CDR3 is TGTGCCAGCAGCTTAGACGGGTACACTGAAGCTTTCTTT. The chain couples TRBV7-9 to TRBJ1-1; D uncertain. The CDR3 consists of 13 residues. V lost 1 base and J 3 bases, leaving 6 bases between the germline ends. CDR1 and CDR2 from the germline V gene are SEHNR and FQNEAQ (reference sequence).

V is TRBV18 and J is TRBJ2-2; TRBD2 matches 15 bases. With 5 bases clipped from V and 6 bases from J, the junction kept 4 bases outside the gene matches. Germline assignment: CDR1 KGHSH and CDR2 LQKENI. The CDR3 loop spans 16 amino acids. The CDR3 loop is CASSTGLAGGSGELFF. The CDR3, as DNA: TGTGCCAGCTCAACGGGACTAGCGGGAGGTTCCGGGGAGCTGTTTTTT.

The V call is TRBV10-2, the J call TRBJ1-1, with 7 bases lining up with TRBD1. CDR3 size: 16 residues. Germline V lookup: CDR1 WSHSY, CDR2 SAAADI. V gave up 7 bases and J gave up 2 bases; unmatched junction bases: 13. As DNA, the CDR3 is TGCGCCAGCATCCCAGGCCCAGGACAGGTAAACACTGAAGCTTTCTTT. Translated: CASIPGPGQVNTEAFF.

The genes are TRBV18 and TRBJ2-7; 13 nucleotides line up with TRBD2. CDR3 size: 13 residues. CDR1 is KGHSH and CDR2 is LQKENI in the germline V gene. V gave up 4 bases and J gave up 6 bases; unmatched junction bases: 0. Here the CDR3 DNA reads TGTGCCAGCTCACGACTAGCGGGAGGCGAGCAGTACTTC. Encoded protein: CASSRLAGGEQYF.

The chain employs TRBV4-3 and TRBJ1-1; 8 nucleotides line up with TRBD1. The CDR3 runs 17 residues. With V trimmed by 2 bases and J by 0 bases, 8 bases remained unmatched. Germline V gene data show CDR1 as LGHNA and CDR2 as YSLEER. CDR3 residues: CASSQKPGQGVNTEAFF. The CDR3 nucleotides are TGCGCCAGCAGCCAAAAACCTGGACAGGGAGTGAACACTGAAGCTTTCTTT.

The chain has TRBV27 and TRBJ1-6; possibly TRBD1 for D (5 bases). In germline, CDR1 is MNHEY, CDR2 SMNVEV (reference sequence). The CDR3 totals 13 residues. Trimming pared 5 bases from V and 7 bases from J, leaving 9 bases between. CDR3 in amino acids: CASSPRGNSPLHF. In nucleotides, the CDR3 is TGTGCCAGCAGTCCACGGGGGAATTCACCCCTCCACTTT.

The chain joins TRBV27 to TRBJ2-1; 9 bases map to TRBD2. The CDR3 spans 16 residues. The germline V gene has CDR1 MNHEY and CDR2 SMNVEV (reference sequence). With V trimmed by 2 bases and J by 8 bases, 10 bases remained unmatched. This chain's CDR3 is CASSLKVPSGNHEQFF. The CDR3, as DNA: TGTGCCAGCAGTTTAAAGGTCCCTAGCGGGAACCATGAGCAGTTCTTC.

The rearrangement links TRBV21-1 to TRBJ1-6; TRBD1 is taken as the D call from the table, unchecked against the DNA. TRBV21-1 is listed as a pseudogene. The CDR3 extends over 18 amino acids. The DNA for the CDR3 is TGTGCCAGCAGCACTACCCCCCATTGCAGGTCCAATAATTCACCCCTCCACTTT. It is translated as CASSTTPHCRSNNSPLHF.

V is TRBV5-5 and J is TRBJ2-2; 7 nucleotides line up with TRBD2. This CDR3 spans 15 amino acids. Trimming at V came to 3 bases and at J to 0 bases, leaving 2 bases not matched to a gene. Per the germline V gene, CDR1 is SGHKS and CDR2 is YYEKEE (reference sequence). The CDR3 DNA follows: TGTGCCAGCAGCTCTAGCGGAGCGAACACCGGGGAGCTGTTTTTT. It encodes CASSSSGANTGELFF.

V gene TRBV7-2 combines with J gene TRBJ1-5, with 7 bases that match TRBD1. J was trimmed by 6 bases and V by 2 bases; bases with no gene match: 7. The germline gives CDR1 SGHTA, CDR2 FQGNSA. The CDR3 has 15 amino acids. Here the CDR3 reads CASSLRTGGGQPQHF. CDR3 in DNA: TGTGCCAGCAGCTTAAGGACAGGAGGAGGTCAGCCCCAGCATTTT.

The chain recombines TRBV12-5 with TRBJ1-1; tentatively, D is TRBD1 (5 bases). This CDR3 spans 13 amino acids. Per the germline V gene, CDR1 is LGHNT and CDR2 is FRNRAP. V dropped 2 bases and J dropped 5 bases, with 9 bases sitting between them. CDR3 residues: CASGLREGTEAFF. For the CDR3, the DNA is TGTGCTAGTGGTTTGAGGGAGGGGACTGAAGCTTTCTTT.

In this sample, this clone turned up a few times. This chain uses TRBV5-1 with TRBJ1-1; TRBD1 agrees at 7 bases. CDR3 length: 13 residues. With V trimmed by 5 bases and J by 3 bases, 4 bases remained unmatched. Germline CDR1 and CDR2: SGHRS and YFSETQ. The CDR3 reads CASSSDRDTEAFF. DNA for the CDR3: TGCGCCAGCAGTTCCGACAGGGACACTGAAGCTTTCTTT.

Here the CDR3 reads CASSIPSGGNGYTF. DNA for the CDR3: TGTGCCAGTAGTATCCCATCAGGGGGGAATGGCTACACCTTC. V gene TRBV19 combines with J gene TRBJ1-2; 7 nucleotides match TRBD1. V dropped 3 bases and J dropped 6; count of bases not matched to a gene: 7. CDR1 and CDR2 (germline): LNHDA, SQIVND (reference sequence). The CDR3 runs 14 residues.

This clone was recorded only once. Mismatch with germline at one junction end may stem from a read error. CDR3 protein: CASSDRRASLYEQYF. The CDR3 DNA is TGTGCTAGCAGCGATCGGAGGGCCAGTTTGTACGAGCAGTACTTC. This chain joins TRBV7-7 and TRBJ2-5, with a tentative D call TRBD2 (6 bases). The DNA matches TRBJ2-7 better at its end, which makes the J call doubtful. CDR3 length equals 15 residues. The germline gives CDR1 SSHAT, CDR2 FNYEAQ (reference sequence).

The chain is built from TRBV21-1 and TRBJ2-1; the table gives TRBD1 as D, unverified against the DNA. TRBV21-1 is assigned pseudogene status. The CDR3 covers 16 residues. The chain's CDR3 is CASSSMDRSSFNEQFF. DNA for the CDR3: TGTGCCAGCAGCAGCATGGACAGGAGTTCGTTCAATGAGCAGTTCTTC.

This CDR3 reads CASRIGGASNEKLFF. CDR3 bases: TGTGCCAGTAGAATTGGGGGGGCCTCTAATGAAAAACTGTTTTTT. The chain employs TRBV19 and TRBJ1-4, with D perhaps matching TRBD1 (6 bases). The CDR3 is made up of 15 amino acids. CDR1 is LNHDA, CDR2 SQIVND, per germline (reference sequence). Trimming took 6 bases from V and 3 from J, leaving 14 bases between them. Looking up the rest from reference TRBV19 and TRBJ1-4 gives the full variable domain: DGGITQSPKYLFRKEGQNVTLSCEQNLNHDAMYWYRQDPGQGLRLIYYSQIVNDFQKGDIAEGYSVSREKKESFPLTVTSAQKNPTAFYLCASRIGGASNEKLFFGSGTQLSVL.

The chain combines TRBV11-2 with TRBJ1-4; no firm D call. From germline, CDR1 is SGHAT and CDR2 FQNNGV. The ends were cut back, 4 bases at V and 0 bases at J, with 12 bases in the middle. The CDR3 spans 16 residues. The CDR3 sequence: CASSSRTGATNEKLFF. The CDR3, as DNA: TGTGCCAGCAGCTCGCGGACGGGAGCAACTAATGAAAAACTGTTTTTT.